This T cell receptor beta chain was recorded in a study of cytomegalovirus exposure and HLA in healthy donors. Study at large: For the approximately 400 genotyped donors, over 80% fell within the Caucasian-associated ancestry cluster.

The PCR ran on 60 Vbeta and 13 Jbeta primers. Produced via immunoSEQ multiplex PCR; TCRdb's table is partial and in-frame only. The data show fewer than 45,000 clones, 65% to 85% seen once. In regard to this clone: Its matching antigen is unknown.

The CDR3 contains 14 residues. The germline gives CDR1 MDHEN, CDR2 SYDVKM. Trimming removed 2 bases at V and 9 bases at J, with 11 bases between. General study results and limits: When analyzed later, a missense DCLRE1C variant was found to be linked to TCR beta V- and J-gene trimming. A prior analysis recorded that most TCR beta V segments were productive about 90% or about 30% of the time. An observed cluster of highly shared sequence variants was recorded as a likely sequencing artifact.

The rearrangement joins TRBV28 to TRBJ1-6; perhaps TRBD1 as D (5 bases). The sequence came from a woman in her 30s in good health and CMV-seropositive. Input material: PBMCs. The CDR3 spells CASSLEGAVSPLHF. CDR3 nucleotide sequence: TGTGCCAGCAGTTTAGAAGGGGCGGTTTCACCCCTCCACTTT.